This T cell receptor beta chain was sequenced in a study of T cells in Graves' hyperthyroidism and ophthalmopathy. Study context: The blood sample was taken at first diagnosis, before treatment began. Study conclusions and caveats: Expanded thyroid clonotypes (above 0.001) were mostly also found in blood. Stable hyperthyroidism was separated from ophthalmopathy by a model based on 13 V-J features.

Germline lookup yields CDR1 SGHRS and CDR2 YFSETQ. The CDR3 runs to 16 residues. V dropped 0 bases and J dropped 3 bases, with 15 bases sitting between them. In the ophthalmopathy cohort, Clinical Activity Score was at least 3, NOSPECS grade at least 4, and duration under 3 months. About this clonotype: Its antigen is undetermined.

The investigators amplified TCR beta CDR3 regions from RNA transcripts. In the first-round RT-PCR of the TCR CDR3, the HTBI primer set was used. A single record per CDR3 protein comes from TCRdb applying MiXCR to the multiplex PCR reads. The table has some 530,000 distinct CDR3 sequences, roughly 22% seen once. This clonotype was sampled from a woman in her 70s with Graves' ophthalmopathy. Sequenced input: blood. The chain is built from TRBV5-1 and TRBJ1-1; D is perhaps TRBD1 (5 bases). In DNA form, the CDR3 reads TGCGCCAGCAGCTTGGCCGGGGGAGTCTTAGACACTGAAGCTTTCTTT. Protein: CASSLAGGVLDTEAFF.